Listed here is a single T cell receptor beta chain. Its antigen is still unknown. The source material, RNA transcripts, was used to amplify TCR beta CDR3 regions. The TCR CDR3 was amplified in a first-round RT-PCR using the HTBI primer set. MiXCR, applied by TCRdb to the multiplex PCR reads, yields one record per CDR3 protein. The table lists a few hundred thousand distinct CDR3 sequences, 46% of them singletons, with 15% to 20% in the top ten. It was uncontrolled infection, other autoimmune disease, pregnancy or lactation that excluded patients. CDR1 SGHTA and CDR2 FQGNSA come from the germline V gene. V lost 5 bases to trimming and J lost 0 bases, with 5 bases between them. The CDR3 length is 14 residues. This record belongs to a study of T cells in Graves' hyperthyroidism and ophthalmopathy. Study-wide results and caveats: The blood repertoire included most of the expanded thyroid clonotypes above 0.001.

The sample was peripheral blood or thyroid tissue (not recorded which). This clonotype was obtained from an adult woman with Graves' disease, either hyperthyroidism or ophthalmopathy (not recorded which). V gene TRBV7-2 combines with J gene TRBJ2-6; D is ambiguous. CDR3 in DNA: TGTGCCAGCAGCCCAGTCTCTGGGGCCAACGTCCTGACTTTC. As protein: CASSPVSGANVLTF.